This T cell receptor beta chain originates from a study of beta chain features in type 1 diabetes. Study-level results: TCRB CDR3s from Type 1 diabetes patients were moderately but significantly shorter in all four CD4+ subsets.

The ends were cut back, 5 bases at V and 0 bases at J, with 13 bases in the middle. CDR3 length: 15 amino acids. CDR1 and CDR2 (germline): LNHDA, SQIVND (reference sequence). Expressed TCRB transcripts were sequenced because the entire RNA isolate underwent reverse transcription. Produced via immunoSEQ multiplex PCR; TCRdb's table is partial and in-frame only. The sample lists about 16,000 clones, around 70% seen once, with 0.79% in the top ten. As to this clone: Antigen unknown.

Specimen: stem cell memory CD4+ T cells from blood. V and J are TRBV19 and TRBJ1-1, with D perhaps matching TRBD1 (6 bases). The receptor comes from a man younger than 45 with type 1 diabetes. CDR3 nucleotides: TGTGCCAGTAGTGCATACAGGGCCCTGAACACTGAAGCTTTCTTT. It encodes CASSAYRALNTEAFF.